This T cell receptor beta chain was retrieved from a study of cytomegalovirus exposure and HLA in healthy donors. In the study overall: In terms of ancestry, the Caucasian-associated cluster contained around four fifths of the approximately 400 genotyped donors. Findings and caveats of the study: The classifier reportedly diagnosed cytomegalovirus status with high sensitivity and specificity. Follow-up analysis seemed to connect common viral pathogens with several of the most significant clusters identified. CMV serostatus alone was available as immune exposure information.

Details on this clone: The antigen is undetermined.

With 60 Vbeta and 13 Jbeta primers, the PCR was carried out. Only in-frame clones appear in the TCRdb table, and some are missing; sequencing was by immunoSEQ multiplex PCR. Of approximately 140,000 clones in the sample, 84% are singletons; the top ten hold approximately 2.5%. Germline CDR1 SEHNR, CDR2 FQNEAQ (reference sequence). V was pared by 4 bases and J by 4 bases, with 2 bases of the junction left unmatched. CDR3 length equals 13 residues. This receptor was taken from a man in his forties or fifties in good health and CMV-seronegative. The sample consisted of PBMCs. The chain combines TRBV7-9 with TRBJ2-5; TRBD1 matches 8 bases. The CDR3 coding sequence is TGTGCCAGCAGCTCGGGACAGGTAGAGACCCAGTACTTC. This translates into CASSSGQVETQYF.